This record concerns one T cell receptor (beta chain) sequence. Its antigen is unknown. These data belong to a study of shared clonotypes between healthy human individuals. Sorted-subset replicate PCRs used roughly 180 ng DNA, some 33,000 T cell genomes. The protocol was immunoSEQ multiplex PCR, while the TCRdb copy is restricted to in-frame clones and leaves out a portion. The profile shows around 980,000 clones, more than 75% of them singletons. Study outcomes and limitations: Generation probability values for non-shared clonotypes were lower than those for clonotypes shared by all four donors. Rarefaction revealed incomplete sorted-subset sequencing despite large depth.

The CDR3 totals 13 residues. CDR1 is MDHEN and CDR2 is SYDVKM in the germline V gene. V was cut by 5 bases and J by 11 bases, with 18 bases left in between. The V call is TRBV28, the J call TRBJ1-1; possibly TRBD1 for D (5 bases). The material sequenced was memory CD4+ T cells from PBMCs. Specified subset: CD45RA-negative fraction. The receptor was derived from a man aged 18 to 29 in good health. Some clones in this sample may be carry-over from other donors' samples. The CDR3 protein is CASSAVGRGRAFF. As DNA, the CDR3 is TGTGCCAGCAGTGCTGTCGGCCGGGGCCGGGCTTTCTTT.